Below, one T cell receptor (beta chain) is given with its context. Its antigen remains unidentified. Base qualities are not recorded, but no much larger clone differs from it by a single base. The data derive from a study of cytomegalovirus exposure and HLA in healthy donors (dated by TCRdb to about 2017). Context from the whole study: An earlier analysis of some 550 of the donors reported roughly 270 Gb of sequence data and 117 million unique TCR beta sequences from about 179 million T cells. Of the approximately 400 genotyped donors, approximately 82% fell in the genetic ancestry cluster associated with self-reported Caucasian donors. An earlier analysis of 450 to 750 of the donors used high-throughput TCR beta sequencing to judge whether each TCR beta V gene segment behaved as functional or pseudogenic. Both class I and class II loci were covered by HLA typing, at four-digit resolution. In a later genetic analysis, genome-wide SNP genotypes for 398 of the 666 donors were used, and that subset was treated as a discovery cohort. Besides the first cohort of 550 to 750 subjects, a separate validation cohort made up of 120 different subjects was used. Every discovery cohort repertoire had been produced on one sequencing platform. Donor age, sex, ethnicity and CMV serostatus were compiled alongside the repertoire data. The T cell repertoires of several hundred subjects were profiled by immunosequencing and related to cytomegalovirus serostatus. To predict cytomegalovirus infection status, the study combined high-throughput TCR immunosequencing, statistical association of individual TCRs with disease status, and machine learning. Typing coverage varied by locus: roughly 620-640 donors for A, B, C, DRB1 and DQB1; some 520 for DQA1; 600 to 610 for DPA1; approximately 450 for DPB1. A later analysis re-examined previously published TCR beta repertoires from about 700 donors and added high-resolution HLA genotyping to investigate patterns of TCR occurrence. Across around 400 genotyped donors of the cohort, an average of approximately 220,000 unique TCR beta nucleotide sequences per donor were sequenced, and roughly a sixth of those sequences were non-productive. Roughly 5 DR-DQ haplotypes were treated as single units for association and clustering because of strong linkage in the cohort. The aim of the study was to test whether cataloging public T cell receptors could identify signatures of past pathogen exposure. Rather than using new phenotypic data, the later analysis identified candidate immune exposures from TCR beta sequences and from how often those sequences occurred across donors. Approximately 300 gigabases of sequencing data and around 80 million unique TCR sequences made up an early release that covered some 640 HLA-typed donors. Broad study findings and their caveats: Correlated functional status among segregating V segments might be attributable to linkage disequilibrium, but an unknown experimental factor could not be ruled out. The sequencing pipeline was judged likely to have produced a cluster of highly shared sequence variants as a technical artifact. V-gene and J-gene trimming of TCR beta chains was associated with a missense DCLRE1C variant in a later genetic analysis, and the association was replicated in an independent cohort. In a later analysis, several top co-occurrence clusters were reported to appear linked to parvovirus B19, influenza, CMV and Epstein-Barr virus. Only TCR beta chains were sequenced in this cohort, and the absence of alpha or paired-chain data limited detectable features. According to a later analysis, most CMV-associated TCR beta chains appeared to be HLA-restricted, and the HLA associations seemed to be driven largely by CMV exposure. A further reported finding was that TCR beta sequences accurately predicted the HLA-A and HLA-B alleles for most subjects in the first cohort. Most TCR sequences were observed very rarely across donors, whereas some public TCRs were present in many individuals. The classifier was reported to diagnose cytomegalovirus status with high specificity and sensitivity in both the original and validation cohorts. Assigning TCR associations to individual alleles was difficult when HLA alleles, especially DR and DQ, strongly co-occurred. The only immune exposure information available for the cohort was CMV serostatus. A later analysis found that TCR association rates varied across HLA loci, with DRB1 alleles showing the most associated TCRs and HLA-C alleles the fewest. According to a later genetic analysis, donors in an Asian-associated ancestry cluster had fewer N-insertions in productive TCRs than the roughly 670-donor mean. A total of about 180 TCR beta chains were listed by the study as associated with cytomegalovirus. In an earlier analysis of some 500 of the donors, most TCR beta V segments were observed in productive rearrangements about 87% or about 30% of the time, broadly matching IMGT annotations. Approximately 18 rarely observed V segments, including chromosome 9 orphons, were excluded from the earlier analysis of 550 to 700 of the donors because counts were too low. A later analysis associated 16,951 TCR beta sequences with specific HLA alleles at a false discovery rate of 0.05. In a later analysis, HLA-associated TCR beta chains showed more clonal expansion and lower generation probabilities than non-associated chains that were equally common. In vitro tests confirmed that a few of the cytomegalovirus-associated TCR beta chains recognize cytomegalovirus antigens. HLA typing was unavailable for some donors at each locus, so association tests used only the typed subset. According to the authors, the approach could potentially be generalized to other disease states and immunological phenotypes. Roughly uniform sequencing depth across donors was assumed in presence/absence analyses, although this assumption may not hold.

The receptor library was made with the immunoSEQ multiplex PCR assay. A mixture of 60 forward primers for TCR Vbeta segments and 13 reverse primers for TCR Jbeta segments was used in the multiplex PCR. The CDR3 region of rearranged TCR beta genes was amplified from genomic DNA by a multiplex PCR assay. On the Illumina HiSeq System, the amplified TCR beta libraries were sequenced as 87-base-pair reads. The study's processing was this. In a later analysis, 80 million or so unique TCR beta chains were counted across the approximately 640 repertoires, and about 10 million of these chains were shared by at least two donors. A nearest-neighbor algorithm error-corrected the raw reads and collapsed the reads into unique sequences, merging closely related sequences to remove PCR and sequencing errors. To assign V, D and J gene segments, CDR3 sequences were aligned to IMGT reference sequences. For a sequence to be retained, a match of at least six nucleotides was required to both a V gene segment and a J gene segment. A rearrangement counted as productive if the CDR3 had no stop codons and remained in frame with V and J, and every other rearrangement counted as non-productive. Following IMGT convention, CDR3 was defined as the stretch from the second conserved V-encoded cysteine up to the conserved J-encoded phenylalanine. In an earlier analysis of just under 600 of the donors, sequences lacking an unambiguous match to a single V gene segment were excluded. In an earlier analysis of a few hundred of the donors, V segments were called functional above 56.7% productive rearrangements and were called segregating when the between-donor standard deviation exceeded 5%. A statistical classification framework was developed to diagnose cytomegalovirus status using the catalog of TCR beta chain sequences. In a later analysis, TCR nucleotide sequences were compared against IMGT/GENE-DB human TR gene sequences so that V and J genes could be assigned. The TCRdist pipeline was used in a later analysis to assign CDR3 sequences and most-parsimonious VDJ recombination scenarios. In a later analysis, each TCR beta chain was defined by its CDR3 amino acid sequence together with its V-gene family, and reads without a unique V-gene family were excluded. A later analysis removed over 500 highly shared, low-generation-probability nucleotide sequences to deal with suspected cross-contamination and a sequencing artifact. For each public chain, a later analysis derived a clonal expansion index from normalized ranks of inferred template counts within each repertoire. In a later analysis, generation probabilities were computed using a VDJ recombination model fitted to out-of-frame rearrangements, and the results were checked against IGoR. In a later analysis, hypergeometric tests were used to score TCR-TCR, TCR-HLA and TCR-CMV co-occurrence, with a repertoire-size bias correction applied to TCR pairs. In a later analysis, false discovery rates were estimated by permuting HLA or CMV assignments 20 times. In a later analysis, co-occurring TCRs were grouped using DBSCAN, and TCRdist sequence similarity was added for clustering within HLA-allele-positive subsets. Co-occurrence clustering excluded repertoires with fewer than 30,000 or more than 120,000 public chains, plus five with anomalous nucleotide sharing. TCRdb stores this immuneACCESS table with in-frame sequences only. Part of the clones is absent; in the studies checked, under half of the shortfall reflects unresolved V genes, and no reason is known for the rest. V, J and clone size are taken as reported in that table, and D and trimming were inferred from the DNA itself. Present in this sample are 100,000 to 150,000 clones, 74% of which were seen just once. The ten largest clones take up roughly 4.1% of the sample.

The cohort consisted of 600 to 700 healthy bone marrow donors. Cohort members were all nominally healthy when sampled, although unrecorded immune exposures were likely present. The donor tested CMV seropositive and was one of the 289 seropositive cohort members. Each donor provided a peripheral blood sample, and peripheral blood mononuclear cells were used for TCR beta sequencing. The Qiagen DNeasy Blood Extraction Kit was used to extract genomic DNA from the blood cell samples. Sequencing was done on a sample of PBMCs. The clonotype comes from a woman between 50 and 59 years old in good health and CMV-seropositive.

The DNA reads as follows: TGTGCCAGTACCGAGGGACAGGGTCACTCCCCCACGTACTTC. Translated, this is CASTEGQGHSPTYF. The sequence joins TRBV19 to TRBJ2-7; 9 central nucleotides agree with TRBD1. Relative to germline, V is missing 7 bases and J is missing 12 bases, with 16 bases of the junction outside any gene match. The CDR3 starts with the cysteine, ends with the phenylalanine, and has 14 residues. Only the CDR3 DNA is retained, 42 bases long and in frame from the first base. CDR1 LNHDA and CDR2 SQIVND were looked up in the germline V gene (reference sequence).